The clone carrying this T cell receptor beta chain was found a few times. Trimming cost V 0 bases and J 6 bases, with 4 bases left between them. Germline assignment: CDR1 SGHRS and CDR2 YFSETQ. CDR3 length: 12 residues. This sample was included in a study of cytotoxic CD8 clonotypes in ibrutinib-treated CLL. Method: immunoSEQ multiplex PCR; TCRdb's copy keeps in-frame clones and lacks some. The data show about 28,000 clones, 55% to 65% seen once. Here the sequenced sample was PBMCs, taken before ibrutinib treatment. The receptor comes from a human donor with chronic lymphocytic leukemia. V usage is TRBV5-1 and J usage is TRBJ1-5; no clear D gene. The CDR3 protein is CASSLERQPQHF. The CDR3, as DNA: TGCGCCAGCAGCTTGGAGCGTCAGCCCCAGCATTTT.